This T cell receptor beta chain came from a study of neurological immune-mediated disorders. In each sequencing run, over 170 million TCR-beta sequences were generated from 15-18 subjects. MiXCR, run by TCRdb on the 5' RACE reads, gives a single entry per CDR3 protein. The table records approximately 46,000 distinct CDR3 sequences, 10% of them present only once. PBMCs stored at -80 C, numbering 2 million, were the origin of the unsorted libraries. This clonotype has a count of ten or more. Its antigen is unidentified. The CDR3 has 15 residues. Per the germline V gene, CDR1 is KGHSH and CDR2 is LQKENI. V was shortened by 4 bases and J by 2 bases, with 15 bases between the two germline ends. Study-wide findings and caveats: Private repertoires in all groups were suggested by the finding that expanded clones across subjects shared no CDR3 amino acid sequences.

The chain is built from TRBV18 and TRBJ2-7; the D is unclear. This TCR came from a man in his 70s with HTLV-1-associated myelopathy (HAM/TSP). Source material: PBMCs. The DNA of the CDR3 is TGTGCCAGCTCACAGTTATCTAGAGGCCCCTACGAGCAGTACTTC. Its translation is CASSQLSRGPYEQYF.